This TCR beta chain was identified during a study of T cell changes during pregnancy in multiple sclerosis. Sequenced by immunoSEQ multiplex PCR; TCRdb stores in-frame clones only, minus some. The table lists 110,000 or so clones, approximately 95% of them singletons. V lost 2 bases and J 1 base, leaving 14 bases between the germline ends. This CDR3 region has 16 residues. CDR1 and CDR2 from the germline V gene are MDHEN and SYDVKM. This sequence was found in a female donor with multiple sclerosis, enrolled in a pregnancy study. This specimen consisted of peripheral blood, obtained before pregnancy. The chain carries TRBV28 and TRBJ1-1; unclear D gene. The CDR3 here is CASSLVAGFPNTEAFF. The DNA of the CDR3 is TGTGCCAGCAGTTTAGTAGCCGGCTTCCCGAACACTGAAGCTTTCTTT.